A single sample gave rise to the 7 T cell receptor beta chains below, sequenced in a study of cytomegalovirus exposure and HLA in healthy donors. The PCR employed 60 Vbeta primers together with 13 Jbeta primers. Sequenced by immunoSEQ multiplex PCR; TCRdb stores in-frame clones only, minus some. Of about 160,000 clones in the sample, about 80% were seen once. Material for sequencing was PBMCs. The receptors stem from a man aged 25 to 40 in good health and CMV-seropositive.

The J gene is TRBJ1-2, the V gene TRBV6-1; D is unclear. Trimming shortened V by 1 base and J by 1 base, and 10 bases separated the two germline ends. The CDR3 length is 15 residues. The germline V gene encodes CDR1 MNHNS and CDR2 SASEGT. CDR3 loop: CASSEGAAGNYGYTF. DNA for the CDR3: TGTGCCAGCAGTGAAGGGGCCGCAGGTAACTATGGCTACACCTTC.

The V call is TRBV4-3, the J call TRBJ2-5; 7 positions match TRBD1. Per germline, CDR1 LGHNA and CDR2 YSLEER. The CDR3 has 14 residues. With 1 base clipped from V and 5 bases from J, the junction kept 4 bases outside the gene matches. Here the CDR3 reads CASSQGQGGETQYF. DNA of the CDR3: TGCGCCAGCAGCCAAGGACAGGGCGGGGAGACCCAGTACTTC.

The rearrangement joins TRBV11-2 to TRBJ2-5, with TRBD2 as a possible D gene (5 bases). The CDR3 is 14 amino acids. Germline values: CDR1 SGHAT, CDR2 FQNNGV. V lost 8 bases to trimming and J lost 4 bases, with 17 bases between them. The CDR3 loop is CASGRPTEGETQYF. The CDR3 nucleotides are TGTGCCAGCGGCAGACCCACTGAGGGAGAGACCCAGTACTTC. Together with reference TRBV11-2 and TRBJ2-5, the CDR3 gives the full variable domain: EAGVAQSPRYKIIEKRQSVAFWCNPISGHATLYWYQQILGQGPKLLIQFQNNGVVDDSQLPKDRFSAERLKGVDSTLKIQPAKLEDSAVYLCASGRPTEGETQYFGPGTRLLVL.

CDR3 loop: CANGGGRGKGNGYTF. The CDR3 DNA reads as TGTGCCAACGGGGGGGGCCGCGGAAAAGGGAACGGCTACACCTTC. This chain joins TRBV27 and TRBJ1-2; a weak D match, TRBD1 (6 bases). The CDR3 loop spans 15 amino acids. Trimming took 10 bases from V and 8 from J, leaving 26 bases between them. CDR1 and CDR2 from the germline V gene are MNHEY and SMNVEV (reference sequence).

This rearrangement joins TRBV1 to TRBJ2-2; the table's D call, TRBD2, was not checked against the DNA. TRBV1 is a listed pseudogene. The CDR3 is made up of 15 amino acids. The CDR3 sequence is CTSSHWRRNTGELFF. CDR3 nucleotide sequence: TGCACCAGCAGCCACTGGCGGCGGAACACCGGGGAGCTGTTTTTT.

The chain has TRBV5-1 and TRBJ2-5; D call uncertain. CDR3 length equals 14 residues. V dropped 0 bases and J dropped 4 bases, with 10 bases sitting between them. Germline-derived CDR1 and CDR2 are SGHRS and YFSETQ. CDR3 sequence: CASSLAGQRETQYF. Written as DNA, the CDR3 is TGCGCCAGCAGCTTGGCCGGCCAGCGAGAGACCCAGTACTTC. Variable domain in full (rest from reference TRBV5-1 and TRBJ2-5): KAGVTQTPRYLIKTRGQQVTLSCSPISGHRSVSWYQQTPGQGLQFLFEYFSETQRNKGNFPGRFSGRQFSNSRSEMNVSTLELGDSALYLCASSLAGQRETQYFGPGTRLLVL.

This chain uses TRBV6-6 with TRBJ2-2; no definite D call. This CDR3 spans 14 amino acids. V lost 7 bases, J lost 0 bases, and 9 bases lay in between. From germline, CDR1 is MNHNY and CDR2 SVGAGI (reference sequence). The CDR3 DNA reads as TGTGCCAGCACCGGGTTAGCGAACACCGGGGAGCTGTTTTTT. Translation: CASTGLANTGELFF.